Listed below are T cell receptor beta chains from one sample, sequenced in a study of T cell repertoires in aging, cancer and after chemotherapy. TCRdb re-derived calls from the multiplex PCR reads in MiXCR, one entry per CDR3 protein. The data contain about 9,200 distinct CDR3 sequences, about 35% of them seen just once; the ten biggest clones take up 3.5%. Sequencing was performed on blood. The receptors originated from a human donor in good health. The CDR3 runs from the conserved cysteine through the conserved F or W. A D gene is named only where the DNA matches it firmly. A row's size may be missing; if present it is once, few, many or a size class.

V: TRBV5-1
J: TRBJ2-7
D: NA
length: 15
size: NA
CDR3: CASSLAQGDTYEQYF
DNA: TGCGCCAGCAGCTTGGCCCAGGGAGACACCTACGAGCAGTACTTC

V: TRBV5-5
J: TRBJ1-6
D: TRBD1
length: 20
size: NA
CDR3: CASSPWRLQGISSYNSPLHF
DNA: TGTGCCAGCAGCCCTTGGCGGCTACAGGGGATAAGCTCCTATAATTCACCCCTCCACTTT

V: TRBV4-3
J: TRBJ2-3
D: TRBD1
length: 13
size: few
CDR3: CASSSSGGDTQYF
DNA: TGCGCCAGCAGCTCTTCAGGGGGCGATACGCAGTATTTT

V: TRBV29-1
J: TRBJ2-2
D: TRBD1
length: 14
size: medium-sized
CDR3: CSVEGTGTTGELFF
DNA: TGCAGCGTTGAAGGGACAGGAACTACCGGGGAGCTGTTTTTT

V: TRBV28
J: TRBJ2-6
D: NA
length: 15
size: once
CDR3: CASSFGGSRANVLTF
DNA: TGTGCCAGCAGTTTCGGGGGATCGAGGGCCAACGTCCTGACTTTC

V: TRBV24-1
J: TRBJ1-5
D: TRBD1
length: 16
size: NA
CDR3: CATPGQGIYSNQPQHF
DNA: TGTGCCACCCCGGGACAGGGGATCTATAGCAATCAGCCCCAGCATTTT

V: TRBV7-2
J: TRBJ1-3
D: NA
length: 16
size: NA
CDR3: CASSLALGASGNTIYF
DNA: TGTGCCAGCAGCCTAGCCCTGGGGGCCTCTGGAAACACCATATATTTT

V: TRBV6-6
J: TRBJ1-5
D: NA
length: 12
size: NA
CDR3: CASSSQFQPQHF
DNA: TGTGCCAGCAGTTCTCAATTTCAGCCCCAGCATTTT

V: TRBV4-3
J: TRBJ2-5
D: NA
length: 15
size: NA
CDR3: CASSQGGGLQETQYF
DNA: TGCGCCAGCAGCCAAGGAGGCGGCCTCCAAGAGACCCAGTACTTC

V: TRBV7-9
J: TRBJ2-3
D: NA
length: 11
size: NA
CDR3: CASRGQNTQYF
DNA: TGTGCCAGCAGGGGCCAGAATACGCAGTATTTT

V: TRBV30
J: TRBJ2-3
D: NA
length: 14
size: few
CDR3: CAWSVGGAKDTQYF
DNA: TGTGCCTGGAGTGTAGGGGGGGCTAAAGATACGCAGTATTTT

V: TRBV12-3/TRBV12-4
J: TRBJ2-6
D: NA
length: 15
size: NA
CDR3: CASRPIGAGANVLTF
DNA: TGTGCCAGCAGACCTATAGGGGCTGGGGCCAACGTCCTGACTTTC

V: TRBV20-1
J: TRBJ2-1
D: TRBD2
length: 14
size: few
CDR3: CSARGLAGYNEQFF
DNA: TGCAGTGCTAGAGGACTAGCGGGGTACAATGAGCAGTTCTTC

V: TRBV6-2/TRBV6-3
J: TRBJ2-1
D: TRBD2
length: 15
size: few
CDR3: CASGRTSGSYNEQFF
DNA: TGTGCCAGCGGCAGGACTAGCGGATCTTACAATGAGCAGTTCTTC

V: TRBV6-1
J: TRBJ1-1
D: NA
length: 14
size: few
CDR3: CASSDGGATVLAFF
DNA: TGTGCCAGCAGTGATGGGGGAGCTACGGTGCTTGCTTTCTTT

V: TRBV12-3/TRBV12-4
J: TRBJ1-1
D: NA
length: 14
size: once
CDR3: CASSPGPLGTEAFF
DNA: TGTGCCAGCAGCCCCGGGCCGCTCGGAACTGAAGCTTTCTTT

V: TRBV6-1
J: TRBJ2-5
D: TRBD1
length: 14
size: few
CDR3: CASREQGLQETQYF
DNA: TGTGCCAGCAGGGAACAGGGGCTTCAAGAGACCCAGTACTTC

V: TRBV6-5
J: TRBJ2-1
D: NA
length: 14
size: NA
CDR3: CASRRQASYNEQFF
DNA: TGTGCCAGCAGGCGCCAGGCCTCCTACAATGAGCAGTTCTTC

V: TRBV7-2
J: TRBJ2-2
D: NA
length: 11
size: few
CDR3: CASSPTGELFF
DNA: TGTGCCAGCAGCCCGACGGGGGAGCTGTTTTTT

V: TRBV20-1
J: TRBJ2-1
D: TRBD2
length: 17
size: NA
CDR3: CSAWGLAGGWSYNEQFF
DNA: TGCAGTGCTTGGGGGCTAGCGGGGGGCTGGTCCTACAATGAGCAGTTCTTC

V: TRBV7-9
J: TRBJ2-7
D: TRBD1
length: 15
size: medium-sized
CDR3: CASSFFGTGGDEQYF
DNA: TGTGCCAGCAGCTTTTTCGGGACAGGGGGAGACGAGCAGTACTTC

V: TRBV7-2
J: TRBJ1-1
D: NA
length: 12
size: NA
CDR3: CASSWEGLEAFF
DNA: TGTGCCAGCAGTTGGGAGGGGCTTGAAGCTTTCTTT

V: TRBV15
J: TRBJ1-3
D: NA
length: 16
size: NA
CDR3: CATSRAGGASGNTIYF
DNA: TGTGCCACCAGCAGAGCCGGGGGGGCCTCTGGAAACACCATATATTTT

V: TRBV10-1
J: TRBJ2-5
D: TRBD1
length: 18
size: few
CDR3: CASIRTRTSTGGRETQYF
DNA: TGCGCCAGCATTCGGACTCGTACGTCGACAGGGGGCCGGGAGACCCAGTACTTC

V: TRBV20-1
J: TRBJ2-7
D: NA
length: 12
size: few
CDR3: CSADGDREAQYF
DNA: TGCAGTGCTGACGGCGACAGGGAGGCGCAGTACTTC

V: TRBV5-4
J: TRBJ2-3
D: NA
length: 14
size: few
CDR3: CASSLVAAGDTQYF
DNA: TGTGCCAGCAGCTTGGTAGCGGCGGGAGATACGCAGTATTTT

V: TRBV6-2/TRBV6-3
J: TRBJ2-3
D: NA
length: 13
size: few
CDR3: CASSLAETDTQYF
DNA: TGTGCCAGCAGCTTAGCGGAGACAGATACGCAGTATTTT

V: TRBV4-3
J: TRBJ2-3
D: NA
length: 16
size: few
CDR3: CASSQEVTLGTDTQYF
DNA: TGCGCCAGCAGCCAAGAGGTGACGCTAGGCACAGATACGCAGTATTTT

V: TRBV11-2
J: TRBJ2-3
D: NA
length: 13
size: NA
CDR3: CASSLSRLDTQYF
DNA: TGTGCCAGCAGCTTATCCCGGTTAGATACGCAGTATTTT

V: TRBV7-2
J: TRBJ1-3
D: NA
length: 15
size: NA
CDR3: CASSLGPLSGNTIYF
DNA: TGTGCCAGCAGCTTAGGACCGCTCTCTGGAAACACCATATATTTT

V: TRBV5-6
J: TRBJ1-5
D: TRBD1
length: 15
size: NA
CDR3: CASSFMTGPNQPQHF
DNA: TGTGCCAGCAGCTTCATGACAGGGCCAAATCAGCCCCAGCATTTT

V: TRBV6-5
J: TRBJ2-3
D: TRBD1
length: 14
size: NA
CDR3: CASSVGGETDTQYF
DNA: TGTGCCAGCAGTGTAGGGGGCGAAACAGATACGCAGTATTTT

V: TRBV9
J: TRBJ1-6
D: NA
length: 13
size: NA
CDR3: CASSQGYNSPLHF
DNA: TGTGCCAGCAGCCAGGGGTATAATTCACCCCTCCACTTT

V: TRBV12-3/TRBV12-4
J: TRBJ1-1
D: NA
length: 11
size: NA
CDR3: CASSDGGRAFF
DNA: TGTGCCAGCAGTGACGGAGGTAGGGCTTTCTTT

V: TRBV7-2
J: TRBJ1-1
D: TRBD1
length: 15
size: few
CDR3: CASSLTGQGYTEAFF
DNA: TGTGCCAGCAGCTTAACGGGACAGGGATACACTGAAGCTTTCTTT

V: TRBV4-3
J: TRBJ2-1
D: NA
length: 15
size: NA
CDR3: CASSQDLNFYNEQFF
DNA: TGCGCCAGCAGCCAAGATTTGAACTTCTACAATGAGCAGTTCTTC

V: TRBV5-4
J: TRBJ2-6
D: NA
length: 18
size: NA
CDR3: CASTLEYGADSGANVLTF
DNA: TGTGCCAGCACCCTTGAATATGGCGCCGACTCTGGGGCCAACGTCCTGACTTTC

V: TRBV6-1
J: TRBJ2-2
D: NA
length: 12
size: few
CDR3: CAIGRGAGELFF
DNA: TGTGCCATTGGACGTGGTGCCGGGGAGCTGTTTTTT

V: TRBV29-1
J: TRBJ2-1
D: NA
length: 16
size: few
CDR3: CSVSYSGTPGANEQFF
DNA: TGCAGCGTCAGTTATTCCGGGACACCCGGGGCGAATGAGCAGTTCTTC

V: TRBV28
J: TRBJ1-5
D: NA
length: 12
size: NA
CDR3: CASSLIDQPQHF
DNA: TGTGCCAGCAGTTTGATCGATCAGCCCCAGCATTTT

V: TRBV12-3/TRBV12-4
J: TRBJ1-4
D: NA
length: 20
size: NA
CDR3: CASSRSLPDGYFTTNEKLFF
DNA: TGTGCCAGCAGCCGGAGCTTACCGGACGGCTATTTTACAACTAATGAAAAACTGTTTTTT

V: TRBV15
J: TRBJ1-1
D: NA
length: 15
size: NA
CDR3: CATEPYQGQNTEAFF
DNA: TGTGCCACCGAACCCTACCAGGGCCAGAACACTGAAGCTTTCTTT

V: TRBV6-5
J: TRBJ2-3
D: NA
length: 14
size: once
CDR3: CASMVTGGTDTQYF
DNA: TGTGCCAGCATGGTCACGGGGGGCACAGATACGCAGTATTTT

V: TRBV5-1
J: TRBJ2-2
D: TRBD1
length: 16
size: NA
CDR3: CASSFGQGSRTGELFF
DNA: TGCGCCAGCAGCTTCGGACAGGGCTCGCGAACCGGGGAGCTGTTTTTT

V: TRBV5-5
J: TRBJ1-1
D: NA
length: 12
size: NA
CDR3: CASSSWGTEAFF
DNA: TGTGCCAGCAGCTCCTGGGGAACTGAAGCTTTCTTT